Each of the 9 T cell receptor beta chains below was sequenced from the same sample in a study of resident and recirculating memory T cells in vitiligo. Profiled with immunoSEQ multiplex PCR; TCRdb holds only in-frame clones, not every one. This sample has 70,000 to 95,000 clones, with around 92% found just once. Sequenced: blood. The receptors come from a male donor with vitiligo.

The CDR3 bases are TGTGCCAGCAGCTTAGGGACTAGCGGAACAGATACGCAGTATTTT. It translates to CASSLGTSGTDTQYF. The chain carries TRBV7-2 and TRBJ2-3; 10 bases map to TRBD2. Germline V lookup: CDR1 SGHTA, CDR2 FQGNSA. This CDR3 is built from 15 residues. J was trimmed by 3 bases and V by 1 base; bases with no gene match: 1.

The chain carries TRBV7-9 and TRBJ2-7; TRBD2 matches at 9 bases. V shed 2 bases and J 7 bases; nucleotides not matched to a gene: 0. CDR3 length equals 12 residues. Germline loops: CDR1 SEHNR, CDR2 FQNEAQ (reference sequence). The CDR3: CASSLTSGEQYF. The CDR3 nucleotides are TGTGCCAGCAGCTTAACTAGCGGGGAGCAGTACTTC. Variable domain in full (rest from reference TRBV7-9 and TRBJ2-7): DTGVSQNPRHKITKRGQNVTFRCDPISEHNRLYWYRQTLGQGPEFLTYFQNEAQLEKSRLLSDRFSAERPKGSFSTLEIQRTEQGDSAMYLCASSLTSGEQYFGPGTRLTVT.

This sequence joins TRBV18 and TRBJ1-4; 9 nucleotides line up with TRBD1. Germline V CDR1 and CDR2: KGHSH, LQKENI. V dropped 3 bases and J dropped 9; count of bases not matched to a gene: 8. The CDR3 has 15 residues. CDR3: CASSPTAGQGQKLFF. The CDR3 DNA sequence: TGTGCCAGCTCACCGACCGCGGGACAGGGCCAAAAACTGTTTTTT.

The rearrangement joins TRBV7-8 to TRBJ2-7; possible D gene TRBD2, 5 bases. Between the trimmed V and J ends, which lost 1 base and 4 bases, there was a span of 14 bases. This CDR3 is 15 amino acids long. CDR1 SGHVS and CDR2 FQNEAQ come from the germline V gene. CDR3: CASSLEAVNKYEQYF. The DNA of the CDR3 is TGTGCCAGCAGCTTAGAAGCGGTCAATAAGTACGAGCAGTACTTC.

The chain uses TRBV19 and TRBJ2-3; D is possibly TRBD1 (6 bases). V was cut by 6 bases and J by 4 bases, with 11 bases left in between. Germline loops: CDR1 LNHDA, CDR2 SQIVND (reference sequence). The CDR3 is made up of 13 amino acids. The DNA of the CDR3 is TGTGCCAGTAGCGTGGGGGCCCCAGATACGCAGTATTTT. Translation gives CASSVGAPDTQYF. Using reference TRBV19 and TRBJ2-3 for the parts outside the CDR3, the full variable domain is DGGITQSPKYLFRKEGQNVTLSCEQNLNHDAMYWYRQDPGQGLRLIYYSQIVNDFQKGDIAEGYSVSREKKESFPLTVTSAQKNPTAFYLCASSVGAPDTQYFGPGTRLTVL.

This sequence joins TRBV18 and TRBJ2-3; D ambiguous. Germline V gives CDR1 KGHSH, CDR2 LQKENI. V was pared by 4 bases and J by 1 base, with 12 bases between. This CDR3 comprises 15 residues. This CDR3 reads CASSLASWGTDTQYF. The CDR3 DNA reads TGTGCCAGCTCACTAGCCAGCTGGGGCACAGATACGCAGTATTTT. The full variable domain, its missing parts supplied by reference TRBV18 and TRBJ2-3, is NAGVMQNPRHLVRRRGQEARLRCSPMKGHSHVYWYRQLPEEGLKFMVYLQKENIIDESGMPKERFSAEFPKEGPSILRIQQVVRGDSAAYFCASSLASWGTDTQYFGPGTRLTVL.

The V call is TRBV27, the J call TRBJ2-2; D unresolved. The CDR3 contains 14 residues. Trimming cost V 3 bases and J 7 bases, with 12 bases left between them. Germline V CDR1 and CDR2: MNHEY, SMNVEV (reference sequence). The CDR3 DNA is TGTGCCAGCAGTTTTATAGAGCGAGGCGGGGAGCTGTTTTTT. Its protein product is CASSFIERGGELFF.

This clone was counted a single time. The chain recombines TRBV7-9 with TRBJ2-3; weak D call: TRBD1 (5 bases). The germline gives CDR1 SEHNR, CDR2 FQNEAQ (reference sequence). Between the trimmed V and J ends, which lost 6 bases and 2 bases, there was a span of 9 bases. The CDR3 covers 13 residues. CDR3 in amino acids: CASSWGTTDTQYF. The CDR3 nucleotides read TGTGCCAGCAGTTGGGGCACCACAGATACGCAGTATTTT.

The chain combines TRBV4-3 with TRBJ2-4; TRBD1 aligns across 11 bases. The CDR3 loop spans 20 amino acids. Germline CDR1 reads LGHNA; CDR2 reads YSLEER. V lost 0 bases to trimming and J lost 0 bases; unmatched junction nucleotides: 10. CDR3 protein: CASSQDLGTGGRLAKNIQYF. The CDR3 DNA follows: TGCGCCAGCAGCCAAGATCTAGGGACAGGGGGGAGGTTAGCCAAAAACATTCAGTACTTC.